Described below is a single TCR beta chain sequence and its context. The CDR3 has 14 residues. Germline-derived CDR1 and CDR2 are SGDLS and YYNGEE. Deletions cut 3 bases from V and 2 bases from J, with 10 bases between. RNA was extracted with the RNeasy kit, and a quantity of 0.5 to 1 ug was reverse transcribed using random hexamers. immunoSEQ multiplex PCR amplified TCR beta CDR3 across 54 Vbeta, 13 Jbeta. MiXCR, run by TCRdb on the immunoSEQ multiplex PCR reads, gives a single entry per CDR3 protein. There are 95,000 or so distinct CDR3 sequences in the sample; just under 95% occur only once, and 0.32% lies in the top ten. These data belong to a study of CD8 T cells in Susac syndrome. TCR beta from blood CD8+ and CD4+ T cells was sequenced. Controls were drawn from healthy donors and were matched for age and sex. TEMRA cells were FACS-enriched, with CD8+ and CD4+ T cells isolated negatively.

Specimen: CD8+ T cells from PBMCs. The V gene is TRBV9, the J gene TRBJ2-3; D might be TRBD2 (5 bases). The TCR was taken from a human donor in good health. Here the CDR3 reads CASSAAGNTDTQYF. CDR3 sequence (DNA): TGTGCCAGCAGCGCGGCGGGCAACACAGATACGCAGTATTTT.